Listed here are 29 T cell receptor beta chains from one sample, sequenced in a study of T cell changes during pregnancy in multiple sclerosis. Only in-frame clones appear in the TCRdb table, and some are missing; sequencing was by immunoSEQ multiplex PCR. The sample has tens of thousands of clones, over 80% seen once. This specimen consisted of CD4+ T cells from peripheral blood mononuclear cells, obtained in the first trimester of pregnancy. The receptors come from a female donor with multiple sclerosis, enrolled in a pregnancy study.

The rearrangement joins TRBV28 to TRBJ1-6; D not certain. Trimming removed 7 bases at V and 14 bases at J, with 18 bases between. The CDR3 consists of 13 residues. CDR1 is MDHEN and CDR2 is SYDVKM in the germline V gene. Here the CDR3 reads CASISQAPFTLHF. The CDR3 DNA follows: TGTGCCAGCATCTCTCAAGCCCCCTTCACCCTCCACTTT.

The V call is TRBV11-2, the J call TRBJ2-5; 8 bases line up with TRBD1. Germline lookup yields CDR1 SGHAT and CDR2 FQNNGV. This CDR3 is 15 amino acids long. The V and J ends lost 5 bases and 6 bases, in that order; junction bases with no gene match: 11. The CDR3 region is CASSPSGGGRQTQYF. The CDR3 region has the DNA TGTGCCAGCAGCCCGTCAGGGGGCGGTCGGCAGACCCAGTACTTC.

The chain employs TRBV5-4 and TRBJ1-1; D remains unclear. Germline values: CDR1 SGHNT, CDR2 YYREEE (reference sequence). V lost 4 bases and J lost 0, with 4 bases in between. This CDR3 has 12 residues. This CDR3 reads CASSRVNTEAFF. The CDR3, as DNA: TGTGCCAGCAGCCGAGTGAACACTGAAGCTTTCTTT.

The CDR3 loop is CASETGTGGSGTF. CDR3 bases: TGCGCCAGCGAGACGGGGACAGGGGGCTCTGGCACCTTC. The V and J genes are TRBV5-1 and TRBJ1-2; 12 bases line up with TRBD1. V lost 7 bases, J lost 13 bases, and 11 bases stayed unmatched. Germline CDR1 and CDR2: SGHRS and YFSETQ. The CDR3 is made up of 13 amino acids.

This chain connects TRBV10-3 to TRBJ1-1, with TRBD1 identical over 7 bases. J lost 0 bases, V lost 6 bases, and 4 bases had no gene match. The CDR3 totals 14 residues. The germline gives CDR1 ENHRY, CDR2 SYGVKD. CDR3 in amino acids: CAISVTGLNTEAFF. The CDR3 bases are TGTGCCATCAGCGTGACAGGGCTGAACACTGAAGCTTTCTTT.

This rearrangement joins TRBV28 to TRBJ2-1, with 8 bases that match TRBD2. This CDR3 region has 13 residues. Germline lookup yields CDR1 MDHEN and CDR2 SYDVKM. The trim removed 7 bases at V and 10 bases at J, leaving 9 bases unmatched. The CDR3 DNA reads TGTGCCAGCATTTGGAGCGGGGGACGCGAGCAGTTCTTC. It is translated as CASIWSGGREQFF.

V and J are TRBV27 and TRBJ2-7; 7 nucleotides agree with TRBD1. Trimming took 5 bases from V and 0 from J; bases not matched to a gene: 7. This CDR3 contains 15 residues. Germline V gene data show CDR1 as MNHEY and CDR2 as SMNVEV (reference sequence). The CDR3 here is CASSPRDSYSYEQYF. The CDR3 DNA sequence: TGTGCCAGCAGTCCCCGGGACAGTTACTCCTACGAGCAGTACTTC.

The chain combines TRBV7-2 with TRBJ2-7, with 10 bases matching TRBD2. The CDR3 consists of 14 residues. Per germline, CDR1 SGHTA and CDR2 FQGNSA. Trimming at V came to 3 bases and at J to 6 bases, leaving 5 bases not matched to a gene. Here the CDR3 reads CASSFTSGEGEQYF. DNA of the CDR3: TGTGCCAGCAGCTTTACTAGCGGGGAAGGCGAGCAGTACTTC.

This rearrangement joins TRBV20-1 to TRBJ1-3; D perhaps matches TRBD1 (6 bases). This CDR3 is built from 11 residues. V shed 1 base and J shed 14 bases, with 12 bases lying between them. The germline V gene has CDR1 DFQATT and CDR2 SNEGSKA (reference sequence). CDR3 in amino acids: CSARVTGSLYF. CDR3 sequence (DNA): TGCAGTGCTAGAGTCACAGGGTCCCTATATTTT.

The chain links TRBV5-4 to TRBJ2-1; possible D gene TRBD2, 5 bases. The V gene's germline CDR1 is SGHNT and CDR2 YYREEE (reference sequence). With 0 bases removed from V and 0 bases from J, the gap between germline ends came to 10 bases. The CDR3 contains 16 residues. CDR3 loop: CASSLAGSSSYNEQFF. In nucleotides, the CDR3 is TGTGCCAGCAGCTTGGCGGGGTCTAGCTCCTACAATGAGCAGTTCTTC.

V and J are TRBV5-4 and TRBJ2-1; TRBD1 aligns across 7 bases. Unmatched junction bases numbered 7, after V lost 2 bases and J lost 5 bases. CDR1 is SGHNT and CDR2 is YYREEE in the germline V gene (reference sequence). The CDR3 contains 15 residues. CDR3 in amino acids: CASSFQDRSHNEQFF. The DNA for the CDR3 is TGTGCCAGCAGCTTCCAGGACAGGTCCCACAATGAGCAGTTCTTC.

This chain links TRBV7-2 with TRBJ2-3; TRBD2 agrees at 12 bases. Germline CDR1 is SGHTA and CDR2 is FQGNSA. The trim removed 1 base at V and 4 bases at J, leaving 6 bases unmatched. There are 17 residues in the CDR3. CDR3 region: CASSLVSSGRVADTQYF. CDR3 bases: TGTGCCAGCAGCTTAGTTTCTAGCGGGAGGGTGGCAGATACGCAGTATTTT.

This chain connects TRBV7-2 to TRBJ2-3; weak D call: TRBD2 (6 bases). Germline CDR1 and CDR2: SGHTA and FQGNSA. The length of the CDR3 is 12 residues. The V end lost 1 base, the J end lost 14 bases, and 13 bases lay between the germline ends. The CDR3 loop is CASSLVRGVRYF. In DNA, the CDR3 is TGTGCCAGCAGCTTAGTCCGCGGGGTTAGGTATTTT.

This sequence joins TRBV2 and TRBJ2-3, with TRBD2 as a possible D gene (6 bases). V was pared by 5 bases and J by 3 bases, with 15 bases between. CDR3 length equals 15 residues. Looked up from germline, CDR1 is SNHLY and CDR2 is FYNNEI. CDR3 residues: CASSKRVLATDTQYF. CDR3 sequence (DNA): TGTGCCAGCAGTAAGCGGGTGCTTGCGACAGATACGCAGTATTTT.

V and J are TRBV30 and TRBJ2-2, with TRBD2 matching over 9 bases. Germline lookup yields CDR1 GTSNPN and CDR2 SVGIG (reference sequence). The trim removed 2 bases at V and 5 bases at J, leaving 6 bases unmatched. This CDR3 is built from 15 residues. The CDR3 DNA reads as TGTGCCTGGAGTTTGCTAGCGGGGAGAACCGGGGAGCTGTTTTTT. The encoded protein is CAWSLLAGRTGELFF.

This clone was observed once. CDR3 sequence: CASSLLSGGDSYEQYF. As DNA, the CDR3 is TGCGCCAGCAGCTTGCTATCGGGAGGGGACTCCTACGAGCAGTACTTC. The V call is TRBV5-1, the J call TRBJ2-7; TRBD2 matches 8 bases. The CDR3 runs 16 residues. The germline V gene encodes CDR1 SGHRS and CDR2 YFSETQ. The trim removed 1 base at V and 0 bases at J, leaving 6 bases unmatched.

The rearrangement uses TRBV4-3 and TRBJ2-3; 16 nucleotides line up with TRBD2. Per germline, CDR1 LGHNA and CDR2 YSLEER. The length of the CDR3 is 17 residues. With 3 bases clipped from V and 4 bases from J, the junction kept 4 bases outside the gene matches. The CDR3 spells CASSHRGTSGGADTQYF. CDR3 in DNA: TGCGCCAGCAGCCACAGAGGGACTAGCGGGGGGGCAGATACGCAGTATTTT.

The J gene is TRBJ1-3, the V gene TRBV4-1; 8 bases agree with TRBD1. Looked up from germline, CDR1 is MGHRA and CDR2 is YSYEKL. The CDR3 consists of 16 residues. V shed 1 base and J 4 bases; nucleotides not matched to a gene: 6. The CDR3: CASSQVQGAAGNTIYF. CDR3 nucleotides: TGCGCCAGCAGCCAAGTTCAGGGGGCAGCGGGAAACACCATATATTTT.

The gene calls are TRBV25-1 and TRBJ2-1; maybe TRBD2 (6 bases). The CDR3 is 15 amino acids. Trimming cost V 7 bases and J 0 bases, with 13 bases left between them. CDR1 is MGHDK, CDR2 SYGVNS, per germline. The CDR3 nucleotides read TGTGCCAGCAAAAAGGACGGGAGCTCCTACAATGAGCAGTTCTTC. This sequence encodes CASKKDGSSYNEQFF.

This chain uses TRBV5-1 with TRBJ2-3; 10 bases fit TRBD2. This CDR3 is 17 amino acids long. CDR1 and CDR2 (germline): SGHRS, YFSETQ. V lost 0 bases to trimming and J lost 6 bases; unmatched junction nucleotides: 10. The CDR3 DNA follows: TGCGCCAGCAGCTTGGACCCCTTAAAGCGGGAGGGGGATACGCAGTATTTT. Its protein is CASSLDPLKREGDTQYF. Full variable domain (missing parts from reference TRBV5-1 and TRBJ2-3): KAGVTQTPRYLIKTRGQQVTLSCSPISGHRSVSWYQQTPGQGLQFLFEYFSETQRNKGNFPGRFSGRQFSNSRSEMNVSTLELGDSALYLCASSLDPLKREGDTQYFGPGTRLTVL.

The chain is built from TRBV19 and TRBJ2-1; 9 nucleotides align to TRBD2. V was clipped by 3 bases and J by 2 bases; unmatched bases: 14. Germline CDR1 and CDR2: LNHDA and SQIVND (reference sequence). The CDR3 totals 19 residues. DNA for the CDR3: TGTGCCAGTAGTATCTATGGTCAGACTAGCGGAAGGACCTACAATGAGCAGTTCTTC. Translating gives CASSIYGQTSGRTYNEQFF.

The chain is built from TRBV7-2 and TRBJ1-1; 8 positions match TRBD1. The CDR3 has 13 residues. Germline V gives CDR1 SGHTA, CDR2 FQGNSA. After removal of 6 bases from V and 5 bases from J, the junction contained 5 bases not matched to a gene. CDR3: CASRQQGGTEAFF. In DNA, the CDR3 is TGTGCCAGCAGACAACAGGGGGGTACTGAAGCTTTCTTT.

The chain couples TRBV11-3 to TRBJ1-1, with 10 bases lining up with TRBD1. Unmatched junction bases numbered 8, after V lost 4 bases and J lost 3 bases. Looked up from germline, CDR1 is SGHNT and CDR2 is YENEEA. The CDR3 contains 16 residues. CDR3 coding DNA: TGTGCCAGCAGCTGGACAGGGGGGGTTGGTGACACTGAAGCTTTCTTT. This encodes CASSWTGGVGDTEAFF.

This clone appeared once. J is TRBJ1-5 and V is TRBV4-3, with D uncertain. The ends were cut back, 0 bases at V and 10 bases at J, with 19 bases in the middle. Looked up from germline, CDR1 is LGHNA and CDR2 is YSLEER. This CDR3 comprises 16 residues. The CDR3 loop is CASSQDRGQRASPQHF. Written as DNA, the CDR3 is TGCGCCAGCAGCCAAGATCGGGGTCAGCGGGCCAGCCCCCAGCATTTT.

This rearrangement joins TRBV5-4 to TRBJ2-7, with a tentative D call TRBD1 (6 bases). This CDR3 is built from 14 residues. From germline, CDR1 is SGHNT and CDR2 YYREEE (reference sequence). Between the trimmed V and J ends, which lost 4 bases and 6 bases, there was a span of 17 bases. The CDR3 sequence: CASSADRSSLEQYF. CDR3 bases: TGTGCCAGCAGCGCCGACAGGTCCTCTCTCGAGCAGTACTTC.

This chain joins TRBV19 and TRBJ2-1; 9 bases map to TRBD1. Germline loops: CDR1 LNHDA, CDR2 SQIVND (reference sequence). V lost 4 bases to trimming and J lost 9 bases; unmatched junction nucleotides: 7. CDR3 length equals 14 residues. The CDR3 spells CASSTQGAGGEQFF. The CDR3 nucleotides read TGTGCCAGTAGTACACAGGGGGCTGGGGGTGAGCAGTTCTTC.

The chain links TRBV25-1 to TRBJ1-3, with TRBD1 matching 9 bases. The length of the CDR3 is 17 residues. Germline CDR1 is MGHDK and CDR2 is SYGVNS. The V segment lost 2 bases and the J segment 2 bases; nucleotides outside the gene matches: 7. The CDR3 loop is CASSEDYGTGPGNTIYF. The CDR3 region has the DNA TGTGCCAGCAGTGAAGACTATGGGACAGGGCCTGGAAACACCATATATTTT. The whole variable domain, filled in from reference TRBV25-1 and TRBJ1-3, reads EADIYQTPRYLVIGTGKKITLECSQTMGHDKMYWYQQDPGMELHLIHYSYGVNSTEKGDLSSESTVSRIRTEHFPLTLESARPSHTSQYLCASSEDYGTGPGNTIYFGEGSWLTVV.

V gene TRBV7-3 combines with J gene TRBJ2-3, with 9 bases identical to TRBD1. Losses at the gene ends were 5 bases for V and 4 bases for J; bases not matched to a gene: 10. CDR3 size: 16 residues. Germline CDR1 reads SGHTA; CDR2 reads FQGTGA. The DNA for the CDR3 is TGTGCCAGCAGCCCCACGACTGGACAGGGGCCAGATACGCAGTATTTT. It is translated as CASSPTTGQGPDTQYF.

The chain employs TRBV5-6 and TRBJ2-1; TRBD2 matches 12 bases. Losses at the gene ends were 2 bases for V and 10 bases for J; bases not matched to a gene: 13. This CDR3 is 17 amino acids long. Germline V gene sequence: CDR1 SGHDT, CDR2 YYEEEE. CDR3 region: CASSFRTSGDPRGEQFF. CDR3 nucleotides: TGTGCCAGCAGCTTCCGGACTAGCGGGGATCCTAGGGGGGAGCAGTTCTTC.